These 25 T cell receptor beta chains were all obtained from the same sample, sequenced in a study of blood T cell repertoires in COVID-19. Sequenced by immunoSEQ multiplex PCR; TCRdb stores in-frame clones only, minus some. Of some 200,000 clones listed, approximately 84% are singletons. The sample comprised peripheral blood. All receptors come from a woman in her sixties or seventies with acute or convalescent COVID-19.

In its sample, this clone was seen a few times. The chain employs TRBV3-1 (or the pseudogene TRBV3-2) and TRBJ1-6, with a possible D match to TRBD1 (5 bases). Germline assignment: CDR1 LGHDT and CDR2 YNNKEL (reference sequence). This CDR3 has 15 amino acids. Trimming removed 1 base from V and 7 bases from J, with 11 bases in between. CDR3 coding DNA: TGTGCCAGCAGCCAAGGGCCCAGGGTGAATTCACCCCTCCACTTT. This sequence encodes CASSQGPRVNSPLHF.

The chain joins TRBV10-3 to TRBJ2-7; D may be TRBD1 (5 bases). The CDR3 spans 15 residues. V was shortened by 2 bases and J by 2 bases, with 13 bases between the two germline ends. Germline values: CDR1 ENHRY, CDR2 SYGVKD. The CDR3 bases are TGTGCCATCAGTGAGCTGACCAGGGCCCCCTACGAGCAGTACTTC. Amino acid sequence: CAISELTRAPYEQYF.

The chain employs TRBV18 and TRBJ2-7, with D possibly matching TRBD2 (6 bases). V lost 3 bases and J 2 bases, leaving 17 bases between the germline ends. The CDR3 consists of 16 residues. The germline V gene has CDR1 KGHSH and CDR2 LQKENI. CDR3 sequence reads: CASSPREKTATYEQYF. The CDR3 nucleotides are TGTGCCAGCTCACCGCGGGAAAAGACCGCAACCTACGAGCAGTACTTC.

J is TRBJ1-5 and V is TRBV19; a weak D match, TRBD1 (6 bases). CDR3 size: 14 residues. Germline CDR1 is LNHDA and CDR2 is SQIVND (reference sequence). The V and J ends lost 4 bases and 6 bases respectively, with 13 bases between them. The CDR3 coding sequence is TGTGCCAGTAGTAAGACAGGAGAACTTCAGCCCCAGCATTTT. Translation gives CASSKTGELQPQHF.

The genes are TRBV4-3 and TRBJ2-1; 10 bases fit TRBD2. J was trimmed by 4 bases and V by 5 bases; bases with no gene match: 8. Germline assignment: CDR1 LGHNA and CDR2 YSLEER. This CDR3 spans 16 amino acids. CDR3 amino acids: CASSNPSGGGYNEQFF. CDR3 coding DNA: TGCGCCAGCAGCAACCCTAGCGGGGGAGGGTACAATGAGCAGTTCTTC.

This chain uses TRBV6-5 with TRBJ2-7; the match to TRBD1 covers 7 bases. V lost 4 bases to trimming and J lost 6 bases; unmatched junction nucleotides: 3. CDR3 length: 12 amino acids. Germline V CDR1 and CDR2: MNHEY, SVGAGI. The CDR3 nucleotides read TGTGCCAGCAGTTTAACAGGGGTCGAGCAGTACTTC. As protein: CASSLTGVEQYF.

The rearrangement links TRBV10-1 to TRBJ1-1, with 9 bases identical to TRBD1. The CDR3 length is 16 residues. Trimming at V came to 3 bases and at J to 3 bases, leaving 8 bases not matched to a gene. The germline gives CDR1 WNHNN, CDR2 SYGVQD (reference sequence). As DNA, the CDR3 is TGCGCCAGCAGTGAAAACAGGGGGCTTAACGACACTGAAGCTTTCTTT. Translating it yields CASSENRGLNDTEAFF.

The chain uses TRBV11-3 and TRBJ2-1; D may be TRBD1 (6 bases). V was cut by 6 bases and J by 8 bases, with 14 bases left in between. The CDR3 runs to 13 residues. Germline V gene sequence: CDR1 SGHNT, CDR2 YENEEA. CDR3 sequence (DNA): TGTGCCAGCAGTTACAGGGAATTGGATGAGCAGTTCTTC. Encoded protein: CASSYRELDEQFF.

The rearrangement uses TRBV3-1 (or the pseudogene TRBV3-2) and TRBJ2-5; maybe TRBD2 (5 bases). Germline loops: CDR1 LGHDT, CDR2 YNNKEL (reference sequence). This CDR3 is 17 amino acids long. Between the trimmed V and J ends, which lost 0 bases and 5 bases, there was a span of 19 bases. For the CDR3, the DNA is TGTGCCAGCAGCCAAGAGAGGGAGTTAAGAATCCCCGAGACCCAGTACTTC. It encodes CASSQERELRIPETQYF.

CDR3 sequence (DNA): TGTGCCAGCAGCCAAGGACAGGGAGGTTGGTCACCCCTCCACTTT. This translates into CASSQGQGGWSPLHF. This sequence joins TRBV3-1 (or the pseudogene TRBV3-2) and TRBJ1-6; 7 bases are a match to TRBD1. CDR3 length: 15 residues. In germline, CDR1 is LGHDT, CDR2 YNNKEL (reference sequence). Trimming took 1 base from V and 10 from J; bases not matched to a gene: 7.

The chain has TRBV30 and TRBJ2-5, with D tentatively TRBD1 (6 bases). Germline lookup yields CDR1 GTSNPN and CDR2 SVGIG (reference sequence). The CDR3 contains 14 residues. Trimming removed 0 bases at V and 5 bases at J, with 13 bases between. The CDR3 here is CAWSVIGGGETQYF. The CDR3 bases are TGTGCCTGGAGTGTAATTGGGGGCGGGGAGACCCAGTACTTC.

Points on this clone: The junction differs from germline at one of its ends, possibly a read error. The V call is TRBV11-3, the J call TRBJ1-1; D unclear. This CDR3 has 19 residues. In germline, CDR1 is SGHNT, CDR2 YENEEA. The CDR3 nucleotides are TGTTCCAGCAGCCTTAGCTCGGGTCAACGAGATCCCCGGAACACTGAAGCTTTCTTT. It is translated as CSSSLSSGQRDPRNTEAFF.

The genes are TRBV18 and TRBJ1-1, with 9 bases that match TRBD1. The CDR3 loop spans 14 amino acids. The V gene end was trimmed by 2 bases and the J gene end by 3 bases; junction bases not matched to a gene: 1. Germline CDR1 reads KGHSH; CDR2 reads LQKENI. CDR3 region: CASSPRTGDTEAFF. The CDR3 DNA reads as TGTGCCAGCTCACCAAGGACAGGGGACACTGAAGCTTTCTTT.

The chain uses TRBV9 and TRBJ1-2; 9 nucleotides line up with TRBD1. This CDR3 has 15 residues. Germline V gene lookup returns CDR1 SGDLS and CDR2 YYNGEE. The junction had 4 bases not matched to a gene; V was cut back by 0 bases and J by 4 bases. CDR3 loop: CASSVDSQGAYGYTF. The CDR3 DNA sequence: TGTGCCAGCAGCGTAGACTCACAGGGGGCCTATGGCTACACCTTC.

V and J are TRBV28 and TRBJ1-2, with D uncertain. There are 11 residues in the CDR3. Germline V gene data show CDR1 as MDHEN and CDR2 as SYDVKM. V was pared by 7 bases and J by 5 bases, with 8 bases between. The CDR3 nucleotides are TGTGCCAGCAATCAGAGGTATGGCTACACCTTC. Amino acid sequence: CASNQRYGYTF.

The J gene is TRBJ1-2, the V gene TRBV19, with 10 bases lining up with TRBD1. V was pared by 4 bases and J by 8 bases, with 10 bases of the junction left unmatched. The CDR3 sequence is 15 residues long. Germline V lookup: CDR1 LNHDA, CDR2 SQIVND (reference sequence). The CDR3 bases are TGTGCCAGTAGTAGAAAGACAGGGGGCGCGGAAGGCTACACCTTC. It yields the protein CASSRKTGGAEGYTF.

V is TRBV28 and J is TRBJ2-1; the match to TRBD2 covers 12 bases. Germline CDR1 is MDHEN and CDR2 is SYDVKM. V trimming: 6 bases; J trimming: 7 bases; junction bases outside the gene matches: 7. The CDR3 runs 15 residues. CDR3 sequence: CASRQTSGGSNEQFF. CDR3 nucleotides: TGTGCCAGCAGGCAGACTAGCGGGGGTTCAAATGAGCAGTTCTTC.

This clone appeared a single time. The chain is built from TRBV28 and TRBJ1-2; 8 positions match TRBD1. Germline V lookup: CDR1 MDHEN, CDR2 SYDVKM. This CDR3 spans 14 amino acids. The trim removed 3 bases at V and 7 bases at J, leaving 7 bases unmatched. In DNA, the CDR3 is TGTGCCAGCAGTTTTCCTATGACAGGGGCTGGCTACACCTTC. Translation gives CASSFPMTGAGYTF.

CDR3 amino acids: CATSDPTSGSTDTQYF. The DNA of the CDR3 is TGTGCCACCAGTGATCCGACTAGCGGGAGCACAGATACGCAGTATTTT. The chain is built from TRBV24-1 and TRBJ2-3; TRBD2 agrees at 10 bases. The CDR3 runs to 16 residues. The germline V gene has CDR1 KGHDR and CDR2 SFDVKD. V shed 3 bases, J shed 0 bases, and the junction held 2 bases outside the gene matches.

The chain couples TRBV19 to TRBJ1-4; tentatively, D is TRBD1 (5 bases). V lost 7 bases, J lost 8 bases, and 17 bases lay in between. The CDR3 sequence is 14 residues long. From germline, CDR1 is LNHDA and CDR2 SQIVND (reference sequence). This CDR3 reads CASTLTGLGEKLFF. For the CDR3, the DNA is TGTGCCAGTACGCTAACGGGACTCGGAGAAAAACTGTTTTTT.

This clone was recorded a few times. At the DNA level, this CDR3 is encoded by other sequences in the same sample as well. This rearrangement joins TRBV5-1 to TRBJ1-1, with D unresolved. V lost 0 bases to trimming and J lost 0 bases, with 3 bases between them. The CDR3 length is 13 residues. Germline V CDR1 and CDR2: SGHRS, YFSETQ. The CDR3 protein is CASSLVVNTEAFF. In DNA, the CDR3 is TGCGCCAGCAGCTTGGTCGTGAACACTGAAGCTTTCTTT.

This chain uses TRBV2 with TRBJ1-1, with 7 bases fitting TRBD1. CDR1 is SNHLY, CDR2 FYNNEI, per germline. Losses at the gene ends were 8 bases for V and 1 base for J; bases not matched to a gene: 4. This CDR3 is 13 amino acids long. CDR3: CASSRDRNTEAFF. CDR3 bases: TGTGCCAGCTCCCGGGACAGGAACACTGAAGCTTTCTTT.

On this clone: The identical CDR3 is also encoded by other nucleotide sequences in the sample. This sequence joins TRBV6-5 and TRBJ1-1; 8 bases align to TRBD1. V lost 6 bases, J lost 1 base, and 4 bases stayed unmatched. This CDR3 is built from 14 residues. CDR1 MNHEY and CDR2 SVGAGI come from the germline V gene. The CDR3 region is CASRRDRGNTEAFF. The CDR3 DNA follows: TGTGCCAGCAGACGCGACAGGGGGAACACTGAAGCTTTCTTT.

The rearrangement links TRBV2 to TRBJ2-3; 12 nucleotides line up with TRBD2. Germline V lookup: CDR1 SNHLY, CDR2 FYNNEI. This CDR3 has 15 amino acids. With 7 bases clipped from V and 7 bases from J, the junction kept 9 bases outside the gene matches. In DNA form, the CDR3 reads TGTGCCAGCAAGTCTAGCGGGGGGGCTTGGAATACGCAGTATTTT. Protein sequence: CASKSSGGAWNTQYF. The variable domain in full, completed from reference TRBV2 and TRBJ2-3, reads EPEVTQTPSHQVTQMGQEVILRCVPISNHLYFYWYRQILGQKVEFLVSFYNNEISEKSEIFDDQFSVERPDGSNFTLKIRSTKLEDSAMYFCASKSSGGAWNTQYFGPGTRLTVL.

Here the CDR3 DNA reads TGTGCCACCAGCAGTCGGGGAAGAGGAGTTACTGAAGCTTTCTTT. It encodes CATSSRGRGVTEAFF. The chain carries TRBV15 and TRBJ1-1; no clear D. The CDR3 has 15 amino acids. The V and J ends lost 3 bases and 5 bases respectively, with 16 bases between them. Germline V gives CDR1 LNHNV, CDR2 YYDKDF (reference sequence).